This TCR beta chain came from a study of T cell responses to AZD1222 COVID-19 vaccine. This clone was counted a few times. The CDR3 is made up of 20 amino acids. The repertoire was sequenced with immunoSEQ multiplex PCR; TCRdb's copy has only in-frame clones and lacks some. The data hold hundreds of thousands of clones, with about 92% observed a single time. The chain links TRBV21-1 to TRBJ1-5; the table's TRBD1 call for D was not verified on the DNA. TRBV21-1 corresponds to a pseudogene. The TCR was taken from an adult in good health. The sequencing used peripheral blood, collected on day 0 of MenACWY control vaccination. As DNA, the CDR3 is TGTGCCAGCAGCAAAAGGGGGTTAAGGGCACCTTGTCGGGTCAATCAGCCCCAGCATTTT. This gives the protein CASSKRGLRAPCRVNQPQHF.